The text below deals with one T cell receptor beta chain. Its antigen is undetermined. The germline gives CDR1 MGHRA, CDR2 YSYEKL. The CDR3 has 16 amino acids. This sample was included in a study of T cells expressing NK-cell markers. On the study more broadly: Among eight sequenced donors, seven carried HCMV seropositivity while one was seronegative.

Whole-study results and caveats: NKG2C+ dominant clonotype frequencies in 5 or 6 donors were about 1.0-8% of CD8+ T cells. Among a few donors, these clonotypes also ranked first in the CD3+CD56-NKG2C+ fraction.

With UMIs, 5'RACE template switching was used to make TCR beta cDNA. Reprocessing the 5' RACE reads, TCRdb reports a single entry for every CDR3 protein and omits DNA. The table gives more than 120,000 distinct CDR3 sequences; the top ten clones make up roughly 12% of it. The V and J genes are TRBV4-1 and TRBJ2-6. Sequenced material: blood T cells: a sorted CD56 or NKG2C T cell subset, CD4+ or CD8+ T cells, or bulk PBMC T cells (not recorded which). The source of this sequence is a man between 18 and 35 years old in good health. CDR3 loop: CASSHPETSGANVLTF.